The 8 T cell receptor beta chains presented below share a single source sample, sequenced in a study of blood T cell repertoires in COVID-19. Sequencing used immunoSEQ multiplex PCR; TCRdb keeps in-frame clones, though not all of them. The data show 150,000 to 200,000 clones, 88% seen once. The sequencing sample was made of peripheral blood. The receptors originated from a man aged 55 to 70 with acute or convalescent COVID-19.

This clone has a single count. The CDR3 sequence is CASSSPGQGADGYTF. For the CDR3, the DNA is TGTGCCAGCAGTTCCCCGGGACAGGGGGCTGATGGCTACACCTTC. V gene TRBV6-6 combines with J gene TRBJ1-2, with TRBD1 matching 12 bases. Unmatched junction bases numbered 6, after V lost 4 bases and J lost 6 bases. Germline V gives CDR1 MNHNY, CDR2 SVGAGI (reference sequence). The CDR3 length is 15 residues.

This clone was observed a handful of times. The rearrangement uses TRBV7-6 and TRBJ1-1; D gene unclear. Per germline, CDR1 SGHVS and CDR2 FNYEAQ. The CDR3 loop spans 14 amino acids. The V and J ends lost 6 bases and 8 bases respectively, with 19 bases between them. The CDR3 nucleotides read TGTGCCAGCAGGGGAACCGTGGACGGAGGCGAAGCTTTCTTT. Translation: CASRGTVDGGEAFF.

As for this clone: The sample carries other DNA sequences with the same CDR3. The chain employs TRBV18 and TRBJ2-2, with 11 bases aligning to TRBD1. Trimming at V came to 3 bases and at J to 4 bases, leaving 1 base not matched to a gene. The germline CDR1 and CDR2 sequences are KGHSH and LQKENI. CDR3 length: 15 amino acids. In DNA, the CDR3 is TGTGCCAGCTCACCGGGACAGGGGGGCACCGGGGAGCTGTTTTTT. It codes for CASSPGQGGTGELFF. Drawing the rest from reference TRBV18 and TRBJ2-2, the complete variable domain is NAGVMQNPRHLVRRRGQEARLRCSPMKGHSHVYWYRQLPEEGLKFMVYLQKENIIDESGMPKERFSAEFPKEGPSILRIQQVVRGDSAAYFCASSPGQGGTGELFFGEGSRLTVL.

The rearrangement links TRBV18 to TRBJ1-2; D ambiguous. V lost 2 bases, J lost 0 bases, and 7 bases lay in between. Germline V gene data show CDR1 as KGHSH and CDR2 as LQKENI. The CDR3 consists of 14 residues. The CDR3 protein is CASSPERTNYGYTF. Written as DNA, the CDR3 is TGTGCCAGCTCACCAGAGAGAACTAACTATGGCTACACCTTC.

The CDR3 DNA is TGTGCCAGCAGAATAGGGCCATCACAGGGGCACGAGCAGTACGTC. Translation: CASRIGPSQGHEQYV. The chain has TRBV21-1 and TRBJ2-7; TRBD1, the D gene given by the table, was not confirmed from the DNA. TRBV21-1 is a recognized pseudogene. This CDR3 contains 15 residues.

This clone was counted only a few times. The rearrangement links TRBV6-1 to TRBJ2-7; D unclear. Trimming took off 3 bases at V and 6 bases at J, with 15 bases between the two ends. This CDR3 spans 14 amino acids. Germline assignment: CDR1 MNHNS and CDR2 SASEGT. The CDR3: CASSDSPQVSEQYV. The CDR3 nucleotides are TGTGCCAGCAGTGATTCCCCCCAGGTCAGCGAGCAGTACGTC.

This chain connects TRBV7-9 to TRBJ1-2; 11 nucleotides line up with TRBD1. Trimming removed 11 bases from V and 3 bases from J; junction bases left unmatched: 11. The length of the CDR3 is 15 residues. Germline V gene sequence: CDR1 SEHNR, CDR2 FQNEAQ (reference sequence). CDR3 loop: CAVGGQGAADYGYTF. The CDR3 nucleotides read TGTGCCGTGGGAGGACAGGGGGCTGCGGACTATGGCTACACCTTC.

This clone was counted a single time. The chain has TRBV7-9 and TRBJ1-1, with D unclear. Trimming shortened V by 5 bases and J by 4 bases, and 14 bases separated the two germline ends. Germline V CDR1 and CDR2: SEHNR, FQNEAQ (reference sequence). The CDR3 consists of 14 residues. This CDR3 reads CASSRTWGGTEAFF. The CDR3 region has the DNA TGTGCCAGCAGCCGTACCTGGGGAGGCACTGAAGCTTTCTTT.